One TCR beta chain is described in this entry. The data were obtained in a study of blood T cell repertoires in COVID-19. In the authors' workflow: It was from reference gene primer amplification that nucleated cell counts were estimated. Using immunoSEQ multiplex PCR, the repertoire was profiled, and TCRdb retains in-frame clones only, with some absent. Clonal size and the V and J genes are those of that table, whereas D and trimming came from the DNA. Here the sample spans some 64,000 clones, around 90% being singletons. Looked up from germline, CDR1 is LNHDA and CDR2 is SQIVND (reference sequence). The V segment lost 5 bases and the J segment 3 bases; nucleotides outside the gene matches: 9. The CDR3 is made up of 15 amino acids.

The sequence came from a man aged 45 to 65 with active COVID-19. Sequencing was done on a sample of peripheral blood. This chain joins TRBV19 and TRBJ2-7; 8 bases are shared with TRBD1. CDR3 DNA sequence: TGTGCCAGTAGTGGGTACAGGGGGAAAAACTACGAGCAGTACTTC. This encodes CASSGYRGKNYEQYF.